The 14 T cell receptor beta chains reported below all come from one sample, sequenced in a study of T cells expressing NK-cell markers. TCRdb re-called the 5' RACE reads; one entry per CDR3 protein, DNA not given. This repertoire comprises about 460,000 distinct CDR3 sequences; its ten largest clones make up 1.4%. The sequencing sample was made of blood T cells: a sorted CD56 or NKG2C T cell subset, CD4+ or CD8+ T cells, or bulk PBMC T cells (not recorded which). These receptor sequences come from a woman aged 50 to 60 in good health.

The V call is TRBV12-3 or TRBV12-4, the J call TRBJ1-6. The CDR3 extends over 14 amino acids. The CDR3 here is CAAKRGGPDSPLHF.

V usage is TRBV10-2 and J usage is TRBJ2-5; the D call from TCRdb, TRBD1, cannot be confirmed without DNA. CDR1 is WSHSY and CDR2 is SAAADI in the germline V gene. This CDR3 is 13 amino acids long. CDR3 sequence: CAAASGPQETQYF.

The CDR3 protein is CASSQVSGRGTGELFF. The V and J genes are TRBV4-1 and TRBJ2-2; the D call of TRBD2 rests on TCRdb alone, since no DNA is present to check it. CDR3 length equals 16 residues. Germline V gives CDR1 MGHRA, CDR2 YSYEKL.

The rearrangement links TRBV2 to TRBJ2-3; lacking DNA, the TRBD1 call made by TCRdb goes unchecked. The CDR3 sequence is 14 residues long. The germline gives CDR1 SNHLY, CDR2 FYNNEI. CDR3 sequence reads: CASTTQPLTDTQYF.

The rearrangement joins TRBV20-1 to TRBJ2-7; TCRdb picks TRBD2, but there is no DNA to check that call. The CDR3 spans 16 residues. CDR1 is DFQATT, CDR2 SNEGSKA, per germline (reference sequence). CDR3 sequence reads: CSARLGLAGEGYEQYF.

The J gene is TRBJ2-3, the V gene TRBV12-3 or TRBV12-4; TCRdb's assignment of TRBD2 cannot be checked, as there is no DNA. The CDR3 spans 12 residues. The CDR3: CASAGSTDTQYF.

The chain links TRBV5-1 to TRBJ2-2; TCRdb's D call of TRBD2 is untestable without DNA. The CDR3 runs to 15 residues. Germline-derived CDR1 and CDR2 are SGHRS and YFSETQ. This CDR3 reads CASSFTTSWAGELFF.

This chain joins TRBV12-3 or TRBV12-4 and TRBJ1-1; TCRdb's assignment of TRBD1 cannot be checked, as there is no DNA. This CDR3 has 13 amino acids. CDR3 loop: CASSRGMNTEAFF.

CDR3 residues: CASSLVGTSSYNEQFF. The V gene is TRBV7-2, the J gene TRBJ2-1; TCRdb returns TRBD2, unconfirmable since there is no DNA. Germline V gene sequence: CDR1 SGHTA, CDR2 FQGNSA. This CDR3 comprises 16 residues.

CDR3 loop: CASSLDTSGWDYEQFF. This rearrangement joins TRBV11-3 to TRBJ2-1. The V gene's germline CDR1 is SGHNT and CDR2 YENEEA. The CDR3 is 16 amino acids.

The chain joins TRBV4-1 to TRBJ2-3; the TCRdb call, TRBD2, lacks DNA for checking. CDR1 is MGHRA and CDR2 is YSYEKL in the germline V gene. The CDR3 contains 17 residues. The CDR3 sequence is CASSQDQGGSFSDTQYF.

The chain couples TRBV24-1 to TRBJ2-3; TCRdb's D call of TRBD1 is untestable without DNA. CDR3 size: 16 residues. CDR1 is KGHDR, CDR2 SFDVKD, per germline. The CDR3: CATSDQLDRGTDTQYF.

The chain is built from TRBV3-1 and TRBJ1-1; the TCRdb D gene call, TRBD1, has no DNA to confirm it. The CDR3 extends over 16 amino acids. Germline V gene data show CDR1 as LGHDT and CDR2 as YNNKEL (reference sequence). CDR3 loop: CASSQGTGTGTLLAFF. The full variable domain, its missing parts supplied by reference TRBV3-1 and TRBJ1-1, is DTAVSQTPKYLVTQMGNDKSIKCEQNLGHDTMYWYKQDSKKFLKIMFSYNNKELIINETVPNRFSPKSPDKAHLNLHINSLELGDSAVYFCASSQGTGTGTLLAFFGQGTRLTVV.

This chain connects TRBV27 to TRBJ2-5; TCRdb's D call of TRBD1 is untestable without DNA. The length of the CDR3 is 15 residues. CDR1 is MNHEY and CDR2 is SMNVEV in the germline V gene (reference sequence). The CDR3 protein is CASSLRQGRMETQYF.